The 12 T cell receptor beta chains in this list originate from one sample, sequenced in a study of post-analysis software for immune sequencing data. No antigen has been assigned to these receptors. Study conclusions and caveats: Roughly five TRBV segments appeared more often in patients than in controls, and TRBV5-6, TRBV5-1 and TRBV20-1 were among these.

Presence of unique molecular identifiers characterized the TCR beta cDNA libraries. Using its own MiXCR run on the PCR reads, TCRdb lists one record per CDR3 protein. The sample yields hundreds of thousands of distinct CDR3 sequences, 25% to 30% seen once. Sequenced: blood. The receptors were sampled from a girl between 5 and 17 years old with multiple sclerosis.

This clonotype was seen a few times. The genes are TRBV6-4 and TRBJ2-1, with 9 bases lining up with TRBD2. CDR3 length: 15 amino acids. The trim removed 6 bases at V and 4 bases at J, leaving 7 bases unmatched. Germline V lookup: CDR1 MRHNA, CDR2 SNTAGT. CDR3 sequence (DNA): TGTGCCAGCAGCATTGGTAGCGGGAGATACAATGAGCAGTTCTTC. Translated, it gives CASSIGSGRYNEQFF.

V usage is TRBV10-2 and J usage is TRBJ2-5; D perhaps matches TRBD2 (6 bases). Per germline, CDR1 WSHSY and CDR2 SAAADI. The V gene lost 2 bases and the J gene lost 9 bases, with 13 bases spanning the gap. The CDR3 covers 13 residues. CDR3 loop: CASSESGIAAQYF. The CDR3 nucleotides read TGCGCCAGCAGTGAGAGCGGCATAGCGGCCCAGTACTTC.

This chain uses TRBV20-1 with TRBJ2-5, with TRBD2 matching over 14 bases. Near its end, the DNA agrees better with TRBJ2-7, so the J call may be wrong. The CDR3 length is 17 residues. The germline V gene has CDR1 DFQATT and CDR2 SNEGSKA (reference sequence). The CDR3 DNA sequence: TGCAGTGCTAGAGATTCGACTAGCGGGAGGGCCATATACGAGCAGTACTTC. Translating gives CSARDSTSGRAIYEQYF.

This clonotype came up a few times. The V gene is TRBV6-2 or TRBV6-3, the J gene TRBJ2-7; TRBD2 agrees at 10 bases. Germline V gene lookup returns CDR1 MNHEY and CDR2 SVGEGT. This CDR3 region has 15 residues. With 6 bases clipped from V and 0 bases from J, the junction kept 5 bases outside the gene matches. This CDR3 is CASRRAGGPSYEQYF. The DNA for the CDR3 is TGTGCCAGCAGACGAGCGGGAGGGCCCTCCTACGAGCAGTACTTC.

This clonotype showed up just a few times. The V gene is TRBV19, the J gene TRBJ1-1; unclear D gene. Trimming left V 1 base short and J 0 bases short, with 9 bases between. The CDR3 runs 15 residues. The germline CDR1 and CDR2 sequences are LNHDA and SQIVND (reference sequence). CDR3 loop: CASSIGPGVNTEAFF. The CDR3 coding sequence is TGTGCCAGTAGTATAGGCCCTGGAGTGAACACTGAAGCTTTCTTT.

This chain links TRBV2 with TRBJ1-2; D ambiguous. Trimming pared 1 base from V and 0 bases from J, leaving 12 bases between. The CDR3 is 16 residues long. Germline values: CDR1 SNHLY, CDR2 FYNNEI. The CDR3, as DNA: TGTGCCAGCAGTGAAGGATCCCGGGGTTCTAACTATGGCTACACCTTC. Translating it yields CASSEGSRGSNYGYTF. Filled out from reference TRBV2 and TRBJ1-2, the complete variable domain reads EPEVTQTPSHQVTQMGQEVILRCVPISNHLYFYWYRQILGQKVEFLVSFYNNEISEKSEIFDDQFSVERPDGSNFTLKIRSTKLEDSAMYFCASSEGSRGSNYGYTFGSGTRLTVV.

Note on this clonotype: A read error may produce the germline difference seen at one junction end. The chain employs TRBV20-1 and TRBJ1-6; D unresolved. The CDR3 has 17 amino acids. Germline CDR1 and CDR2: DFQATT and SNEGSKA (reference sequence). CDR3 DNA: TGCAGTGCTAGAGATAAAGGCGGGAGCTCCTATAATTCACCCCGCCACTTT. It specifies CSARDKGGSSYNSPRHF.

This clonotype has more than one count but fewer than ten. This chain connects TRBV20-1 to TRBJ2-1; D not certain. Between the trimmed V and J ends, which lost 5 bases and 12 bases, there was a span of 17 bases. The CDR3 has 12 residues. CDR1 and CDR2 from the germline V gene are DFQATT and SNEGSKA (reference sequence). CDR3 residues: CSAQNFFRMQFF. The CDR3 DNA sequence: TGCAGTGCTCAAAATTTCTTCCGGATGCAGTTCTTC.

This clonotype has more than one count but fewer than ten. The DNA of the CDR3 is TGTGCCAGCTCTCCATCGAAGACAGGGGGTGAAGCTTTCTTT. It is translated as CASSPSKTGGEAFF. This rearrangement joins TRBV18 to TRBJ1-1, with 9 bases identical to TRBD1. With V trimmed by 6 bases and J by 7 bases, 9 bases remained unmatched. Germline assignment: CDR1 KGHSH and CDR2 LQKENI. This CDR3 is 14 amino acids long.

The rearrangement links TRBV10-3 to TRBJ1-1; no clear D. The CDR3 has 13 residues. V lost 2 bases and J lost 3, with 7 bases in between. Germline V gives CDR1 ENHRY, CDR2 SYGVKD. CDR3 sequence: CAISEGRDTEAFF. The CDR3 bases are TGTGCCATCAGTGAGGGGAGGGACACTGAAGCTTTCTTT.

This clonotype has a handful of counts. The CDR3 nucleotides read TGTGCCATCAGTGAAGGGCAGGGTAGGAATACGCAGTATTTT. Its translation: CAISEGQGRNTQYF. V gene TRBV10-3 combines with J gene TRBJ2-3, with D maybe TRBD1 (5 bases). Germline V gene lookup returns CDR1 ENHRY and CDR2 SYGVKD. The CDR3 loop spans 14 amino acids. Trimming took 3 bases from V and 7 from J, leaving 14 bases between them.

The chain couples TRBV27 to TRBJ2-5; a weak D match, TRBD1 (5 bases). Trimming cost V 3 bases and J 5 bases, with 16 bases left between them. The CDR3 contains 15 residues. Germline loops: CDR1 MNHEY, CDR2 SMNVEV (reference sequence). The CDR3 region has the DNA TGTGCCAGCAGTTTTGGAGACAGACCTCAGGAGACCCAGTACTTC. Its translation is CASSFGDRPQETQYF.